Below, 20 T cell receptor beta chains from the same sample are listed, as sequenced in a study of blood T cell repertoires in COVID-19. Assay used: immunoSEQ multiplex PCR; TCRdb lists only in-frame clones, some missing. The sample includes 84,000 or so clones, approximately 80% of them seen just once. The sequenced sample consisted of peripheral blood. The receptor set was obtained from a man between 65 and 80 years old with COVID-19, enrolled during active disease.

This clone was seen only once. The chain uses TRBV28 and TRBJ2-7; a weak D match, TRBD1 (5 bases). There are 14 residues in the CDR3. Trimming left V 3 bases short and J 5 bases short, with 14 bases between. In germline, CDR1 is MDHEN, CDR2 SYDVKM. The CDR3 loop reads CASSLSGLFHEQYF. The CDR3 bases are TGTGCCAGCAGTTTGTCAGGGTTGTTTCACGAGCAGTACTTC.

The table lists this clone with a few counts. This rearrangement joins TRBV5-1 to TRBJ1-1; maybe TRBD1 (6 bases). This CDR3 is 13 amino acids long. Germline V gene data show CDR1 as SGHRS and CDR2 as YFSETQ. V was clipped by 2 bases and J by 4 bases, with 9 bases between them. CDR3: CASSLQGFTEAFF. CDR3 nucleotides: TGCGCCAGCAGCTTACAGGGTTTCACTGAAGCTTTCTTT.

This rearrangement joins TRBV30 to TRBJ2-1; 7 bases align to TRBD2. The ends lost 4 bases at V and 2 bases at J; junction bases unmatched: 2. CDR1 is GTSNPN, CDR2 SVGIG, per germline (reference sequence). The CDR3 covers 13 residues. The CDR3 here is CAWNGGAYNEQFF. The CDR3 coding sequence is TGTGCCTGGAATGGGGGGGCCTACAATGAGCAGTTCTTC.

The chain uses TRBV9 and TRBJ2-1; 7 nucleotides match TRBD2. Germline V gives CDR1 SGDLS, CDR2 YYNGEE. The V and J ends lost 2 bases and 2 bases, in that order; junction bases with no gene match: 1. The CDR3 totals 14 residues. CDR3 bases: TGTGCCAGCAGCGTGGGAGGGACCTACAATGAGCAGTTCTTC. It codes for CASSVGGTYNEQFF.

The chain employs TRBV6-5 and TRBJ2-5; D is possibly TRBD2 (5 bases). This CDR3 has 14 residues. Trimming removed 10 bases from V and 3 bases from J, with 18 bases in between. The germline gives CDR1 MNHEY, CDR2 SVGAGI. CDR3 nucleotides: TGTGCCACCACCCGCCCGGGGAGCGAAGAGACCCAGTACTTC. It yields the protein CATTRPGSEETQYF.

The rearrangement uses TRBV4-3 and TRBJ2-5, with D unresolved. Trimming stripped 0 bases from V and 9 bases from J, with 11 bases between. The germline CDR1 and CDR2 sequences are LGHNA and YSLEER. The CDR3 loop spans 13 amino acids. CDR3 sequence (DNA): TGCGCCAGCAGCCAAGAAACGAATGGGCCCCAGTACTTC. Translated: CASSQETNGPQYF.

V and J are TRBV19 and TRBJ1-3; D is undetermined. Germline CDR1 LNHDA, CDR2 SQIVND (reference sequence). The V and J ends lost 6 bases and 0 bases respectively, with 6 bases between them. This CDR3 comprises 13 residues. The CDR3 nucleotides read TGTGCCAGTAGCCGGTACTCTGGAAACACCATATATTTT. Translation gives CASSRYSGNTIYF.

The V gene is TRBV12-3 or TRBV12-4, the J gene TRBJ1-1; possibly TRBD1 for D (5 bases). Trimming removed 7 bases from V and 8 bases from J, with 14 bases in between. The CDR3 spans 12 residues. The CDR3 sequence: CASTSQGREAFF. CDR3 DNA: TGTGCCAGCACCTCCCAGGGCCGGGAAGCTTTCTTT.

The chain carries TRBV12-3 or TRBV12-4 and TRBJ1-1, with TRBD1 as a possible D gene (5 bases). The CDR3 totals 12 residues. Deletions cut 8 bases from V and 4 bases from J, with 11 bases between. The CDR3 sequence is CASSGGGTEAFF. DNA of the CDR3: TGTGCCAGCTCCGGGGGGGGCACTGAAGCTTTCTTT.

This chain connects TRBV2 to TRBJ2-2, with 7 bases fitting TRBD2. CDR3 length: 13 amino acids. The germline gives CDR1 SNHLY, CDR2 FYNNEI. With 6 bases clipped from V and 2 bases from J, the junction kept 0 bases outside the gene matches. CDR3: CASRTSNTGELFF. The CDR3 coding sequence is TGTGCCAGCAGGACTAGCAACACCGGGGAGCTGTTTTTT.

J is TRBJ1-2 and V is TRBV12-5, with TRBD1 matching over 7 bases. Germline V CDR1 and CDR2: LGHNT, FRNRAP. This CDR3 is 12 amino acids long. The V and J ends lost 4 bases and 8 bases, in that order; junction bases with no gene match: 4. CDR3: CASGYGQAGYTF. CDR3 nucleotides: TGTGCTAGTGGTTACGGACAGGCCGGCTACACCTTC.

This clone was observed a handful of times. The chain has TRBV11-2 and TRBJ1-1, with TRBD1 matching 7 bases. Germline V gives CDR1 SGHAT, CDR2 FQNNGV. The ends lost 4 bases at V and 2 bases at J; junction bases unmatched: 4. This CDR3 region has 14 residues. CDR3 DNA sequence: TGTGCCAGCAGCTCGGGACAGATTAACACTGAAGCTTTCTTT. This sequence encodes CASSSGQINTEAFF. The full variable domain, completed using reference TRBV11-2 and TRBJ1-1, is EAGVAQSPRYKIIEKRQSVAFWCNPISGHATLYWYQQILGQGPKLLIQFQNNGVVDDSQLPKDRFSAERLKGVDSTLKIQPAKLEDSAVYLCASSSGQINTEAFFGQGTRLTVV.

The rearrangement links TRBV9 to TRBJ2-1; weak D call: TRBD2 (5 bases). Between the trimmed V and J ends, which lost 1 base and 7 bases, there was a span of 6 bases. The CDR3 is 12 residues long. The germline gives CDR1 SGDLS, CDR2 YYNGEE. This chain's CDR3 is CASSVRENEQFF. The CDR3 nucleotides read TGTGCCAGCAGCGTAAGGGAGAATGAGCAGTTCTTC. Based on the CDR3 plus reference TRBV9 and TRBJ2-1, the full variable domain is DSGVTQTPKHLITATGQRVTLRCSPRSGDLSVYWYQQSLDQGLQFLIQYYNGEERAKGNILERFSAQQFPDLHSELNLSSLELGDSALYFCASSVRENEQFFGPGTRLTVL.

This chain joins TRBV6-2 or TRBV6-3 and TRBJ1-2, with 7 bases that match TRBD1. The V and J ends lost 6 bases and 6 bases, in that order; junction bases with no gene match: 7. Germline lookup yields CDR1 MNHEY and CDR2 SVGEGT. The CDR3 totals 13 residues. The CDR3 is CASSRDRADGYTF. The CDR3 DNA reads as TGTGCCAGCAGCCGCGACAGGGCGGATGGCTACACCTTC.

This clone was detected only a few times. CDR3 region: CASSFSQRENYEQYF. In DNA, the CDR3 is TGTGCCAGCAGCTTTTCCCAGCGCGAAAACTACGAGCAGTACTTC. The J gene is TRBJ2-7, the V gene TRBV5-6, with D unclear. This CDR3 has 15 residues. Trimming left V 2 bases short and J 3 bases short, with 15 bases between. The V gene's germline CDR1 is SGHDT and CDR2 YYEEEE.

The V gene is TRBV10-3, the J gene TRBJ2-7; 8 bases align to TRBD1. The V and J ends lost 2 bases and 5 bases, in that order; junction bases with no gene match: 17. The CDR3 covers 18 residues. CDR1 and CDR2 from the germline V gene are ENHRY and SYGVKD. The CDR3 bases are TGTGCCATCAGTGAGGTGGGGGACAGGTCCCTAGGGGGCAACGAGCAGTACTTC. Translated: CAISEVGDRSLGGNEQYF.

In its sample, this clone was seen a few times. In DNA, the CDR3 is TGTGCCAGCAGCCCCCTCCTAAACGAGCAGTACTTC. This gives the protein CASSPLLNEQYF. The rearrangement links TRBV7-9 to TRBJ2-7; D ambiguous. The germline V gene has CDR1 SEHNR and CDR2 FQNEAQ (reference sequence). The CDR3 length is 12 residues. Trimming took 5 bases from V and 5 from J, leaving 10 bases between them.

The chain has TRBV2 and TRBJ1-2; a possible D gene is TRBD1 (5 bases). Germline lookup yields CDR1 SNHLY and CDR2 FYNNEI. This CDR3 comprises 12 residues. The ends were cut back, 6 bases at V and 8 bases at J, with 13 bases in the middle. Written as DNA, the CDR3 is TGTGCCAGCAGGACGACAGATAGGGGCTACACCTTC. Encoded protein: CASRTTDRGYTF.

For this clone: One end of the junction varies from germline; a read error may be responsible. The CDR3 spells CASSPLAGGRALEF. CDR3 DNA sequence: TGTGCCAGCAGTCCCTTAGCGGGAGGCCGGGCTTTGGAGTTC. V and J are TRBV6-5 and TRBJ2-7, with 10 bases lining up with TRBD2. In germline, CDR1 is MNHEY, CDR2 SVGAGI. This CDR3 has 14 residues.

The genes are TRBV7-2 and TRBJ1-5, with D maybe TRBD1 (5 bases). This CDR3 comprises 14 residues. V was pared by 4 bases and J by 5 bases, with 12 bases between. The germline V gene has CDR1 SGHTA and CDR2 FQGNSA. CDR3 bases: TGTGCCAGCAGCTCCCGGGGGGGAGATCAGCCCCAGCATTTT. This translates into CASSSRGGDQPQHF.